These T cell receptor beta chains were read from a single sample in a study of CD8+ T cells in alopecia areata. Profiling relied on immunoSEQ multiplex PCR, and the TCRdb table lists in-frame clones only, not all of them. Of some 150,000 clones listed, approximately 60% are singletons. Sample: CD8+ T cells sorted from blood. All receptors derive from a human donor in good health. The CDR3 runs from the conserved cysteine through the conserved F or W. The D gene is left open where the match is weak. The size entry is marked missing in some rows and otherwise reads once, few, many or a size class.

-	TRBV7-9	-	TRBJ2-5	CASSLLRAQETQYF	TGTGCCAGCAGCTTGCTCCGGGCCCAAGAGACCCAGTACTTC
TRBD1	TRBV29-1	-	TRBJ2-6	CSVSSGQGFTGANVLTF	TGCAGCGTATCTTCGGGACAGGGGTTTACTGGGGCCAACGTCCTGACTTTC
-	TRBV29-1	-	TRBJ2-1	CSGDGGTTNEQFF	TGCAGCGGGGACGGGGGAACTACCAATGAGCAGTTCTTC
TRBD2	TRBV11-3	many	TRBJ2-1	CASSLGGRPHNEQFF	TGTGCCAGCAGCTTGGGCGGGAGGCCTCACAATGAGCAGTTCTTC
-	TRBV5-1	-	TRBJ2-5	CASSDRTRETQYF	TGCGCCAGCAGCGACCGTACTCGGGAGACCCAGTACTTC
-	TRBV29-1	-	TRBJ2-3	CSVDFGSASDTQYF	TGCAGCGTTGATTTCGGCAGCGCTTCAGATACGCAGTATTTT
-	TRBV2	once	TRBJ2-5	CASREETQYF	TGTGCCAGCAGAGAGGAGACCCAGTACTTC
-	TRBV5-6	-	TRBJ2-2	CASSLGRTNTGELFF	TGTGCCAGCAGCTTAGGCAGGACGAACACCGGGGAGCTGTTTTTT
-	TRBV9	-	TRBJ1-1	CASSIGSSNTEAFF	TGTGCCAGCAGCATAGGCAGTTCCAACACTGAAGCTTTCTTT
-	TRBV7-9	-	TRBJ1-5	CASSPTAGNQPQHF	TGTGCCAGCAGCCCAACAGCCGGAAATCAGCCCCAGCATTTT
TRBD1	TRBV9	-	TRBJ1-2	CASSNRTGVTYGYTF	TGTGCCAGCAGCAACCGGACAGGGGTTACTTATGGCTACACCTTC
-	TRBV29-1	-	TRBJ2-2	CSVIREDTGELFF	TGCAGCGTCATCAGGGAAGACACCGGGGAGCTGTTTTTT
-	TRBV14	-	TRBJ1-5	CASSQTGQPQHF	TGTGCCAGCAGCCAGACTGGTCAGCCCCAGCATTTT
-	TRBV6-5	-	TRBJ2-1	CASSSTGALGQFF	TGTGCCAGCAGCTCAACCGGGGCCCTCGGGCAGTTCTTC
-	TRBV7-4	-	TRBJ2-1	CASSLGNEQFF	TGTGCCAGCAGCTTAGGGAATGAGCAGTTCTTC
TRBD2	TRBV5-1	-	TRBJ2-7	CASSLTGLAGEGFREQYF	TGCGCCAGCAGCCTTACGGGACTAGCGGGAGAAGGTTTTCGCGAGCAGTACTTC
-	TRBV29-1	few	TRBJ2-5	CSVENEALQETQYF	TGCAGCGTTGAAAACGAGGCCCTTCAAGAGACCCAGTACTTC
-	TRBV29-1	few	TRBJ1-1	CSVDRWDGGNTEAFF	TGCAGCGTTGATCGGTGGGACGGAGGCAACACTGAAGCTTTCTTT
TRBD1	TRBV5-6	few	TRBJ1-5	CASSQRQGTDQPQHF	TGTGCCAGCAGCCAGAGACAGGGAACCGATCAGCCCCAGCATTTT
-	TRBV29-1	once	TRBJ1-2	CSVGGSNYGYTF	TGCAGCGTTGGGGGTTCTAACTATGGCTACACCTTC
-	TRBV28	-	TRBJ2-7	CASSSRTVTYEQYF	TGTGCCAGCAGTTCACGGACGGTGACCTACGAGCAGTACTTC
-	TRBV19	-	TRBJ2-1	CASRVRGGNEQFF	TGTGCCAGTAGGGTCAGGGGCGGCAATGAGCAGTTCTTC
TRBD2	TRBV27	few	TRBJ2-1	CASSRLAGERDEQFF	TGTGCCAGCAGTCGCCTGGCGGGAGAACGAGATGAGCAGTTCTTC
-	TRBV29-1	-	TRBJ2-2	CSPPGFKTGELFF	TGCAGCCCCCCGGGGTTTAAGACCGGGGAGCTGTTTTTT
TRBD2	TRBV30	-	TRBJ2-7	CAWNPAGGSYEQYF	TGTGCCTGGAATCCGGCGGGAGGGTCCTACGAGCAGTACTTC